Below, 5 T cell receptor beta chains from the same sample are listed, as sequenced in a study of T cells in Graves' hyperthyroidism and ophthalmopathy. TCR beta CDR3 regions were amplified from RNA transcripts. HTBI primers were used for first-round RT-PCR of the TCR CDR3. TCRdb called the multiplex PCR reads again in MiXCR, with one record for every CDR3 protein. This table has some 580,000 distinct CDR3 sequences, more than 15% appearing once. The sequenced sample was blood. All receptors come from a woman in her thirties or forties with Graves' ophthalmopathy.

Notes on this clonotype: A much bigger clone sits one base away, suggesting this may be a read error. V usage is TRBV6-5 and J usage is TRBJ1-1; no firm D call. The germline V gene encodes CDR1 MNHEY and CDR2 SVGAGI. The CDR3 totals 15 residues. In DNA form, the CDR3 reads TGTGCCAGCGGTTACTCGGCACGCAGGAACACTGAAGCTTTCTTT. Protein product: CASGYSARRNTEAFF.

Here the CDR3 reads CASTPRRSNSGANVLTF. The CDR3 DNA sequence: TGTGCCAGCACCCCCCGGCGGTCAAACTCTGGGGCCAACGTCCTGACTTTC. J is TRBJ2-6 and V is TRBV3-1; D is undetermined. The CDR3 is 17 amino acids. From germline, CDR1 is LGHDT and CDR2 YNNKEL (reference sequence). V was pared by 7 bases and J by 0 bases, with 16 bases between.

This clonotype occurred many times. This rearrangement joins TRBV28 to TRBJ1-2; D is undetermined. The germline CDR1 and CDR2 sequences are MDHEN and SYDVKM. V was pared by 5 bases and J by 5 bases, with 9 bases between. The CDR3 extends over 12 amino acids. CDR3 residues: CASSLITYGYTF. CDR3 nucleotide sequence: TGTGCCAGCAGTCTAATTACTTATGGCTACACCTTC.

The gene calls are TRBV24-1 and TRBJ2-1; the D is unclear. The V and J ends lost 5 bases and 1 base respectively, with 8 bases between them. CDR3 size: 14 residues. Per the germline V gene, CDR1 is KGHDR and CDR2 is SFDVKD. The CDR3 loop is CATSGKGSYNEQFF. DNA of the CDR3: TGTGCCACCAGTGGTAAAGGGTCCTACAATGAGCAGTTCTTC.

The chain has TRBV6-1 and TRBJ1-6, with D uncertain. There are 14 residues in the CDR3. Germline V CDR1 and CDR2: MNHNS, SASEGT. Trimming pared 7 bases from V and 7 bases from J, leaving 14 bases between. CDR3 residues: CASKREIRNSPLHF. CDR3 bases: TGTGCCAGCAAAAGGGAAATTAGAAATTCACCCCTCCACTTT.